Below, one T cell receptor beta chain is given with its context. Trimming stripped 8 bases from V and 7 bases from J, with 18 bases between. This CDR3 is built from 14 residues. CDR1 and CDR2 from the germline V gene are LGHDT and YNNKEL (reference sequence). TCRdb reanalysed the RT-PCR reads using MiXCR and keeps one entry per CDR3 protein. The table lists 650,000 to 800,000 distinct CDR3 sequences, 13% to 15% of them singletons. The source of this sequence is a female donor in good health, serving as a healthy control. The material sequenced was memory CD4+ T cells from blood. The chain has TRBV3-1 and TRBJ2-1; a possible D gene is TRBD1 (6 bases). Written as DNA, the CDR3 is TGTGCCAGCTTCCAAGGGGCTAGGGGGAATGAGCAGTTCTTC. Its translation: CASFQGARGNEQFF.